The source of this TCR beta chain is a study of blood T cell repertoires in COVID-19. Authors' data handling: Amplification from reference gene primers served as the basis for estimated nucleated cell counts. TCRdb keeps only in-frame clones here, not all; method: immunoSEQ multiplex PCR. The DNA was the basis for D and trimming; V, J and clone size are from that table. The table includes 60,000 to 80,000 clones, 80% to 90% detected once. With 6 bases removed from V and 0 bases from J, the gap between germline ends came to 9 bases. Germline values: CDR1 SQVTM, CDR2 ANQGSEA. The CDR3 consists of 13 residues.

The V gene is TRBV29-1, the J gene TRBJ1-3; D is undetermined. The source is an older woman with COVID-19, enrolled during active disease. The sample consisted of peripheral blood. The CDR3 DNA sequence: TGCAGCGTCGGGTTTCACTCTGGAAACACCATATATTTT. Residues: CSVGFHSGNTIYF.